This T cell receptor (beta chain) was obtained from a study of blood T cell repertoires in COVID-19. For the study at large: Samples of COVID-19 (acute and convalescent) were obtained from the United States, Italy and Spain. Sources were T cells, B-cell-depleted T cells, or PBMCs; the material itself was cDNA or gDNA.

In assigning cohorts, the study relied on participant-reported clinical history. Per the original methods: Quantification of nucleated cells was approximated via reference gene primer amplification. Only in-frame clones appear in the TCRdb table, and some are missing; sequencing was by immunoSEQ multiplex PCR. The V and J calls and clone size were taken over from that table, and D and trimming were inferred from the DNA. The sample carries 200,000 to 250,000 clones, approximately 86% recorded once. Germline assignment: CDR1 SGHTA and CDR2 FQGNSA. Trimming at V came to 5 bases and at J to 6 bases, leaving 4 bases not matched to a gene. This CDR3 contains 13 residues.

This clonotype was sampled from a man aged 18 to 30 with acute COVID-19. This sequence joins TRBV7-2 and TRBJ2-1, with TRBD2 identical over 7 bases. Sample: PBMCs or T cells enriched from blood (not recorded which). The chain's CDR3 is CASSRSGINEQFF. The CDR3 DNA is TGTGCCAGCAGCCGCAGCGGGATCAATGAGCAGTTCTTC.